This paragraph reports one TCR beta chain. The target antigen is unknown. The CDR3 is 11 amino acids. Per germline, CDR1 MDHEN and CDR2 SYDVKM. V lost 7 bases and J 8 bases, leaving 12 bases between the germline ends. TCRdb's copy holds only in-frame clones and misses some; the assay was immunoSEQ multiplex PCR. In the table there are 60,000 to 75,000 clones, under 90% of which are singletons. Graft samples were processed, releasing intraepithelial and lamina propria lymphocytes. The entry originates in a study of graft-versus-host responses after intestinal transplantation. Across the whole study: Following induction with anti-thymocyte globulin, all recipients were given tacrolimus and steroids for around three years. Whole-study results and caveats: Recipient marrow harbored GvH clones, some of which surfaced first in ileum or blood.

This material consisted of ileum tissue, taken approximately 370 days after transplant. The sequence was collected from a human patient who received an intestinal transplant, so some T cells may come from the graft donor. The chain uses TRBV28 and TRBJ2-7; D might be TRBD2 (6 bases). The CDR3 here is CASTEGGKQYF. In DNA form, the CDR3 reads TGTGCCAGCACCGAGGGAGGCAAGCAGTACTTC.